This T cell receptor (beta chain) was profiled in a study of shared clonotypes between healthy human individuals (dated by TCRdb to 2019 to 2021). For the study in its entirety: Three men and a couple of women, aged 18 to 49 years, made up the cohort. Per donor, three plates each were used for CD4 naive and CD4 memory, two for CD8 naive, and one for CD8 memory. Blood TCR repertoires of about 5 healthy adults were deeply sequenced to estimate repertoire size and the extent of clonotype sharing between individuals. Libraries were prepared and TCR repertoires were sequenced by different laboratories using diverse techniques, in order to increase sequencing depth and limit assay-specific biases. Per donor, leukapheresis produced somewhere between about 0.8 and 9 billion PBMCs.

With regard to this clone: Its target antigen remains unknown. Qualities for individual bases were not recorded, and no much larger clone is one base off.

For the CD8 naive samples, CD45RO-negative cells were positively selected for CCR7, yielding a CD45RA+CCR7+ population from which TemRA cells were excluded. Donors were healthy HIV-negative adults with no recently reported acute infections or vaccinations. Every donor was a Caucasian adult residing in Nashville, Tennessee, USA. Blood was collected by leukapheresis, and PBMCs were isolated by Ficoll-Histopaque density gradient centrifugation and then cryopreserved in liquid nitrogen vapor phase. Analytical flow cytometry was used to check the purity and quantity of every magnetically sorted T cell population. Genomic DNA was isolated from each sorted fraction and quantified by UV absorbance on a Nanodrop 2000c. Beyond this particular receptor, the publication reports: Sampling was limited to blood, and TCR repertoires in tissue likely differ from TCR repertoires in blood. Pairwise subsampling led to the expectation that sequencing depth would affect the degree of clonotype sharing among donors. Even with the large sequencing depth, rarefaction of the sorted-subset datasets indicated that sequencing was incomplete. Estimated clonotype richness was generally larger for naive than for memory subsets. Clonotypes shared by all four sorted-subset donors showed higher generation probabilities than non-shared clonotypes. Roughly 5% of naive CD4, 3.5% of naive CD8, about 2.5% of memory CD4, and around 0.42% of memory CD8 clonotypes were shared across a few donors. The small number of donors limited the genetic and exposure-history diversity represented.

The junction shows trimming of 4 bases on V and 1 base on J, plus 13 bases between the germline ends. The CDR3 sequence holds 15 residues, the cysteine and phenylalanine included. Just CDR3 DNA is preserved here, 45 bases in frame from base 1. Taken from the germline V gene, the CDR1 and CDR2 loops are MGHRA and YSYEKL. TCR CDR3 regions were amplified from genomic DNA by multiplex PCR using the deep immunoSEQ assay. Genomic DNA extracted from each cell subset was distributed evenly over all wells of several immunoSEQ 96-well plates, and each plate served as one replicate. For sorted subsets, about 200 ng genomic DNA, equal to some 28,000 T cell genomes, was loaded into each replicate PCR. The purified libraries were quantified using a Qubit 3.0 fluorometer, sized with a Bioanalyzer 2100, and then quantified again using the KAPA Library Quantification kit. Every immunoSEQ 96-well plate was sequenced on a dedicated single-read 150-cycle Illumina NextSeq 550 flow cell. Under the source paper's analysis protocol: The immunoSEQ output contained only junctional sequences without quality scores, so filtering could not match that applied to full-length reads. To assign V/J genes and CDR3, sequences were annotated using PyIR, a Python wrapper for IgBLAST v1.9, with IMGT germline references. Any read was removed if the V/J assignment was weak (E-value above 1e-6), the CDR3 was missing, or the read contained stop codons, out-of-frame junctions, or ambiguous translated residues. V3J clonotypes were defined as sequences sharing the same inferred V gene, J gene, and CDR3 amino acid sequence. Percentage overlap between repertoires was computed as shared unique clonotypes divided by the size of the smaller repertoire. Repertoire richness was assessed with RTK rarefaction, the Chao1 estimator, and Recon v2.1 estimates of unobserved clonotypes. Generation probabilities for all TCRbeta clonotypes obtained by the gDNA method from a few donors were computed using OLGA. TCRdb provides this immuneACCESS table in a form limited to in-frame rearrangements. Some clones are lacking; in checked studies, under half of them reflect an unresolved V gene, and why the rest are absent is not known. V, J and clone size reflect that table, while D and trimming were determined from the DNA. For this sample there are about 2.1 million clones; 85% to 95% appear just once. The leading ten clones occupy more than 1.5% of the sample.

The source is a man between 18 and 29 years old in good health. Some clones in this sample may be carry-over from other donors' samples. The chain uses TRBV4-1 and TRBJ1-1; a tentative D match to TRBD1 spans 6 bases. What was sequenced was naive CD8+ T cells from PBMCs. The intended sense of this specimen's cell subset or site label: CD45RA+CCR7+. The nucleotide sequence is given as TGCGCCAGCAGCCTACAGGACAGACCGAACACTGAAGCTTTCTTT. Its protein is CASSLQDRPNTEAFF.